This is a list of T cell receptor beta chains from one sample in a study of response to subunit inactivated influenza vaccine. A single record per CDR3 protein comes from TCRdb applying MiXCR to the RT-PCR reads. This table has 500,000 to 550,000 distinct CDR3 sequences, less than 7.5% appearing once. This sample comprised PBMCs from blood, obtained less than 30 months after vaccination. The receptors derive from a man aged 45 to 70 who received an inactivated influenza vaccine. The CDR3 runs from the conserved cysteine through the conserved F or W. The order of the fields is clone size, V gene, D gene, J gene, CDR3 length, CDR3 DNA, CDR3 protein. D genes are given only for firm matches. Clone sizes are given selectively: once, few, many, or a class where the clone is expanded.

NA	TRBV4-1	NA	TRBJ1-1	18	TGCGCCAGCAGCCAAGTCTTGCGGGGAAGGAGGGGAGATACTGAAGCTTTCTTT	CASSQVLRGRRGDTEAFF
many	TRBV7-2	TRBD2	TRBJ2-2	15	TGTGCCAGCAGCTCTATAGCGGGGGGGCCGATGGAGCTGTTTTTT	CASSSIAGGPMELFF
NA	TRBV11-1	TRBD2	TRBJ2-5	16	TGTGCCAGCAGCCCAGAGGGGGGACTAGCGGGAGAGACCCAGTACTTC	CASSPEGGLAGETQYF
few	TRBV2	TRBD1	TRBJ1-1	15	TGTGCCAGCAGGGGACAGGGGGCAAGGAACACTGAAGCTTTCTTT	CASRGQGARNTEAFF
few	TRBV4-3	NA	TRBJ1-1	15	TGCGCCAGCAGCCAAGATTTCAGCGTCGGGACTGAAGCTTTCTTT	CASSQDFSVGTEAFF
few	TRBV20-1	TRBD2	TRBJ2-1	14	TGCAGTGCCATCCCTGCGCGGGAGCGGAGTGAGCAGTTCTTC	CSAIPARERSEQFF
few	TRBV12-3/TRBV12-4	NA	TRBJ2-6	17	TGTGCCAGCAGTTCACGCCCCACAAGCTCTGGGGCCAACGTCCTGACTTTC	CASSSRPTSSGANVLTF
many	TRBV12-3/TRBV12-4	NA	TRBJ2-3	13	TGTGCCAGCAGTTGGGCGGGGTCGGATACGCAGTATTTT	CASSWAGSDTQYF
many	TRBV9	NA	TRBJ2-7	16	TGTGCCAGCAGCGCACAACGTGTCGCAGGGAGGTACGAGCAGTACTTC	CASSAQRVAGRYEQYF
NA	TRBV10-1	NA	TRBJ2-1	16	TGCGCCAGCAAGGGGTCCCAGGGAAGCGACTACAATGAGCAGTTCTTC	CASKGSQGSDYNEQFF
few	TRBV29-1	NA	TRBJ1-4	15	TGCAGCGTTGAAGAAACGGGACGCATGGGGCGAAAACTGTTTTTT	CSVEETGRMGRKLFF
NA	TRBV28	TRBD2	TRBJ2-1	17	TGTGCCAGCAGCTTAGCGGGGTCGGGAGGCTCCTACAATGAGCAGTTCTTC	CASSLAGSGGSYNEQFF
many	TRBV29-1	NA	TRBJ2-7	14	TGCAGTACCAGTGACAGTTTTTCATCCTACGAGCAGTACTTC	CSTSDSFSSYEQYF
NA	TRBV7-9	NA	TRBJ2-7	14	TGTGCCAGCAGCTTATCTGACCGACCCTACGAGCAGTACTTC	CASSLSDRPYEQYF
many	TRBV3-1	NA	TRBJ2-4	13	TGTGCCAGCAGCCGGGGAGGCCAGGACATTCAGTACTTC	CASSRGGQDIQYF
few	TRBV10-3	NA	TRBJ2-1	15	TGTGCCATCAGTGAGGTTTCAGGGGTGAACAATGAGCAGTTCTTC	CAISEVSGVNNEQFF
many	TRBV5-1	NA	TRBJ2-1	14	TGCGCCAGCATTCCGGACGGTACCTACAATGAGCAGTTCTTC	CASIPDGTYNEQFF
many	TRBV7-9	NA	TRBJ2-2	12	TGTGCCAGCACTAGAGACACCGGGGAGCTGTTTTTT	CASTRDTGELFF
many	TRBV6-2/TRBV6-3	NA	TRBJ2-2	17	TGTGCCAGCAGTTACCCCACCTTTGGGGGGGCGAACGGGGAGCTGTTTTTT	CASSYPTFGGANGELFF
NA	TRBV7-2	TRBD1	TRBJ2-5	15	TGTGCCAGCAGCTTCAGGACAGGGGGCAGGGAGACCCAGTACTTC	CASSFRTGGRETQYF
few	TRBV20-1	TRBD2	TRBJ2-7	14	TGCAGTGCGAGGGCTAGCGGGAGTCGGTACGAGCAGTACTTC	CSARASGSRYEQYF
many	TRBV29-1	NA	TRBJ2-3	12	TGCAGCGTTGCAGTTGAGGGAAATACGCAGTATTTT	CSVAVEGNTQYF
medium-sized	TRBV12-3/TRBV12-4	TRBD1	TRBJ2-7	15	TGTGCCAGCAGGGCCGCCGGGACAGGGACCTACGAGCAGTACTTC	CASRAAGTGTYEQYF
few	TRBV5-1	TRBD1	TRBJ2-1	16	TGCGCCAGCAGCGTACAACAGGGGTCCTCCTACAATGAGCAGTTCTTC	CASSVQQGSSYNEQFF
many	TRBV29-1	NA	TRBJ2-1	13	TGCAGCGTTGTGACAGTCCTAGACAATGAGCAGTTCTTC	CSVVTVLDNEQFF
NA	TRBV6-6	NA	TRBJ1-2	13	TGTGCCAGCAGTTACGAGGATGGGGATGGCTACACCTTC	CASSYEDGDGYTF
many	TRBV6-2/TRBV6-3	TRBD2	TRBJ2-2	16	TGTGCCAGCAGTTATTTCGGGAGGCGGTATGCCGGGGAGCTGTTTTTT	CASSYFGRRYAGELFF
NA	TRBV24-1	TRBD2	TRBJ2-5	15	TGTGCCACCAGTGATTCTCGACTAGCGCCGGAGACCCAGTACTTC	CATSDSRLAPETQYF
few	TRBV7-2	NA	TRBJ1-6	15	TGTGCCAGCAGCTTACAGTTCCAAGTGGGCTCACCCCTCCACTTT	CASSLQFQVGSPLHF
NA	TRBV27	NA	TRBJ2-3	15	TGTGCCAGCAGGCCTTACAGGTTTTCCCCAGATACGCAGTATTTT	CASRPYRFSPDTQYF
NA	TRBV20-1	NA	TRBJ2-7	14	TGCAGTGCTAGAGTGAGGGAATTAGACCACGAGCAGTACTTC	CSARVRELDHEQYF
NA	TRBV2	NA	TRBJ2-1	12	TGTGCCAGCAGGGCGGACGGGACGAGTACGTTCTTC	CASRADGTSTFF
NA	TRBV4-3	TRBD1	TRBJ2-2	15	TGCGCCAGCAGCCAAGAGGGACAGGGGTTCGGGGAGCTGTTTTTT	CASSQEGQGFGELFF
NA	TRBV5-1	TRBD1	TRBJ2-5	15	TGCGCCAGCAGCCGAGGCAGGGGGAGAGGAGAGACCCAGTACTTC	CASSRGRGRGETQYF
NA	TRBV5-6	NA	TRBJ1-1	14	TGTGCCAGCAGCGTGACAGCTATGAACACTGAAGCTTTCTTT	CASSVTAMNTEAFF
many	TRBV7-2	TRBD1	TRBJ2-6	18	TGTGCCAGCAGCTTAGGGCCAGGGGGAATAGTTGGGGCCAACGTCCTGACTTTC	CASSLGPGGIVGANVLTF
NA	TRBV12-3/TRBV12-4	NA	TRBJ1-5	15	TGTGCCAGCAGTTTAGCAGGGGGTAGCGAGCAGCCCCAGCATTTT	CASSLAGGSEQPQHF
many	TRBV11-2	NA	TRBJ2-2	14	TGTGCCAGCTCGGCAGGCCCGAACACCGGGGAGCTGTTTTTT	CASSAGPNTGELFF
NA	TRBV19	NA	TRBJ2-2	14	TGTGCCAGTAGTATAGGGCAGGGATCCGGGGAGCTGTTTTTT	CASSIGQGSGELFF
NA	TRBV7-8	TRBD1	TRBJ1-1	15	TGTGCCAGCAGCGGCCGACAGGGGAGGTTGGCTGAAGCTTTCTTT	CASSGRQGRLAEAFF
few	TRBV12-3/TRBV12-4	NA	TRBJ1-2	15	TGTGCCAGCAGTTTAGAAGCAGGGGAATACTATGGCTACACCTTC	CASSLEAGEYYGYTF
many	TRBV7-2	NA	TRBJ2-3	14	TGTGCCAGCAGCTTAGTGGGCGACACAGATACGCAGTATTTT	CASSLVGDTDTQYF
many	TRBV19	NA	TRBJ2-2	16	TGTGCCAGTAGAAGGGTTCATACGACGAACACCGGGGAGCTGTTTTTT	CASRRVHTTNTGELFF
few	TRBV15	NA	TRBJ2-3	15	TGTGCCACCAGCAGAATCGTGTCCGGCGGGGGCGCGCAGTATTTT	CATSRIVSGGGAQYF
once	TRBV4-1	TRBD1	TRBJ1-4	15	TGCGCCAGCAGCCAACGGACAGGGGGCTATGAAAAACTGTTTTTT	CASSQRTGGYEKLFF
NA	TRBV20-1	NA	TRBJ2-3	16	TGCAGTGCTACCCCTCTCTCGGGGGACAAAACAGATACGCAGTATTTT	CSATPLSGDKTDTQYF